The entry below gives a single T cell receptor (beta chain) sequence along with its context. The data derive from a study of blood T cell repertoires in COVID-19. Looking at the study overall: The origin of the acute and convalescent COVID-19 samples was the United States, Italy and Spain. T cells, B-cell-depleted T cells, or PBMCs supplied cDNA or gDNA.

Per the authors' pipeline: Amplification of reference gene primers provided the estimated nucleated cell counts. Here immunoSEQ multiplex PCR was the method, and the copy in TCRdb shows in-frame clones only, minus some. The V and J calls and the clone size are those of that table, but D and trimming were determined from the DNA. Of some 290,000 clones in the sample, 80% to 90% were seen once. Seattle participants joined during active infection and were tracked over time. The V and J ends lost 0 bases and 1 base respectively, with 5 bases between them. Looked up from germline, CDR1 is SGHDT and CDR2 is YYEEEE. The CDR3 is 14 residues long.

Material: peripheral blood. This TCR was sampled from a woman in her twenties or thirties with COVID-19, enrolled during active disease. This chain uses TRBV5-6 with TRBJ1-3, with D unclear. CDR3 sequence: CASSLVVSGNTIYF. In nucleotides, the CDR3 is TGTGCCAGCAGCTTGGTAGTTTCTGGAAACACCATATATTTT.